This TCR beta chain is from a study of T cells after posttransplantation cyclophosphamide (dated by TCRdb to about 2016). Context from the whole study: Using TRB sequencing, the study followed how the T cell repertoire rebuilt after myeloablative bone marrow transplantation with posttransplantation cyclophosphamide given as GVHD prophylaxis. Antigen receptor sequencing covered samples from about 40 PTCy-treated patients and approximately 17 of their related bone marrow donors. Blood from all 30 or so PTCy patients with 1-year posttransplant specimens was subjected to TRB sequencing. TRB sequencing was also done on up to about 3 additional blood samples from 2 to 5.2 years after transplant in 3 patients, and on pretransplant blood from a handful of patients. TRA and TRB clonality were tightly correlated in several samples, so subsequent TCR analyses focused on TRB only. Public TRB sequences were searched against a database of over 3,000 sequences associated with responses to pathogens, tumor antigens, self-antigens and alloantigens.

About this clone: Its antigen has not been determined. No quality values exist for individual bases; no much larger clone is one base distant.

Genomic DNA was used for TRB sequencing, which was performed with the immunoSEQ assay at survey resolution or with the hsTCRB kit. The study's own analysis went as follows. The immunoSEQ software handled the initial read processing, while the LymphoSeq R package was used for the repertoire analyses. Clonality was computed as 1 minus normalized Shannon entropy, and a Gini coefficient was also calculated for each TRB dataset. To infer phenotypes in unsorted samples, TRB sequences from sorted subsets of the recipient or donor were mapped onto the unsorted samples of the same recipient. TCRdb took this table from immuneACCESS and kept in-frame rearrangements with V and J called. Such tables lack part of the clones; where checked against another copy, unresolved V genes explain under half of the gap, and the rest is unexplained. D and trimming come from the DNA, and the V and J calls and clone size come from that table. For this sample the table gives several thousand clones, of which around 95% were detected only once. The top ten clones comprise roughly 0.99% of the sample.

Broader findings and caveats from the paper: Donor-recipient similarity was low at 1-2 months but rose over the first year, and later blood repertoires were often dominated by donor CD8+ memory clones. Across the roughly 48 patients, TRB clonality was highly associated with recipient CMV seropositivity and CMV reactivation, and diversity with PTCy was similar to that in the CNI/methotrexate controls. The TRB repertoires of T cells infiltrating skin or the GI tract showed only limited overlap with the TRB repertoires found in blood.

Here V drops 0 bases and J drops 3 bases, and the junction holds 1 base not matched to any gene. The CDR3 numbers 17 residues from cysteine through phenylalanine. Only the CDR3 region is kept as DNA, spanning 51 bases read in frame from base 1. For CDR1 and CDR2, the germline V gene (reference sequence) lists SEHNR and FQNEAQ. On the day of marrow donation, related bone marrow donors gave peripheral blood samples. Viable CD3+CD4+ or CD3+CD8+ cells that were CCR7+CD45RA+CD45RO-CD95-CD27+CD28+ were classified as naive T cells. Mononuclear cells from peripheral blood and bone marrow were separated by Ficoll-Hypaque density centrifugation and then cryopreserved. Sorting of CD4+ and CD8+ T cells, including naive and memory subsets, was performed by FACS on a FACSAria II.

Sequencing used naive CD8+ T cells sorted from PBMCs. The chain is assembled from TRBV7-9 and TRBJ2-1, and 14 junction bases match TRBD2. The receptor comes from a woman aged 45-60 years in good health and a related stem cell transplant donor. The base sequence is TGTGCCAGCAGCTTAGCCGGGACTAGCGGGAGCTACAATGAGCAGTTCTTC. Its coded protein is CASSLAGTSGSYNEQFF.